These 24 T cell receptor beta chains came from one sample sequenced in a study of blood T cell repertoires in COVID-19. Clones were sequenced by immunoSEQ multiplex PCR, and TCRdb holds only the in-frame ones, with some missing. This table has 100,000 to 150,000 clones, approximately 90% appearing once. Material for sequencing was peripheral blood. The receptors were sampled from a man in his forties with acute or convalescent COVID-19.

This clone was detected only a few times. The rearrangement uses TRBV2 and TRBJ1-1, with unresolved D. The germline V gene encodes CDR1 SNHLY and CDR2 FYNNEI. Trimming took off 2 bases at V and 4 bases at J, with 11 bases between the two ends. The length of the CDR3 is 14 residues. Here the CDR3 reads CASSETRTTTEAFF. The CDR3 coding sequence is TGTGCCAGCAGTGAAACTAGAACCACCACTGAAGCTTTCTTT.

This chain links TRBV27 with TRBJ1-3; possible D gene TRBD1, 5 bases. Trimming shortened V by 4 bases and J by 3 bases, and 13 bases separated the two germline ends. In germline, CDR1 is MNHEY, CDR2 SMNVEV (reference sequence). The CDR3 sequence is 15 residues long. In DNA form, the CDR3 reads TGTGCCAGCAGTTCAAACCAGGGACTTGGAAACACCATATATTTT. This codes for CASSSNQGLGNTIYF.

This chain joins TRBV18 and TRBJ2-3; TRBD2 is a possible D gene (5 bases). V was pared by 3 bases and J by 5 bases, with 15 bases between. The germline V gene has CDR1 KGHSH and CDR2 LQKENI. The CDR3 totals 15 residues. For the CDR3, the DNA is TGTGCCAGCTCACCCGTGAGAGGGCTTGGAGATACGCAGTATTTT. It encodes CASSPVRGLGDTQYF.

The V gene is TRBV6-2 or TRBV6-3, the J gene TRBJ2-7; no clear D gene. Germline CDR1 MNHEY, CDR2 SVGEGT. Trimming removed 5 bases at V and 7 bases at J, with 15 bases between. This CDR3 spans 13 amino acids. The DNA of the CDR3 is TGTGCCAGCAGTATTGACTCGATGGTTGAGCAGTACTTC. The encoded protein is CASSIDSMVEQYF.

V is TRBV6-2 or TRBV6-3 and J is TRBJ2-7; 7 bases line up with TRBD1. V shed 0 bases, J shed 6 bases, and the junction held 5 bases outside the gene matches. Germline V gives CDR1 MNHEY, CDR2 SVGEGT. The CDR3 spans 14 residues. As DNA, the CDR3 is TGTGCCAGCAGTTACTCGGAGGCAGGGGGCGAGCAGTACTTC. Its protein is CASSYSEAGGEQYF.

The chain uses TRBV5-4 and TRBJ1-1; D uncertain. Germline V gene lookup returns CDR1 SGHNT and CDR2 YYREEE (reference sequence). Trimming cost V 1 base and J 1 base, with 8 bases left between them. This CDR3 region has 14 residues. The CDR3 DNA reads TGTGCCAGCAGCTTGTCGGGGTCGAACACTGAAGCTTTCTTT. As protein: CASSLSGSNTEAFF. The variable domain in full, completed from reference TRBV5-4 and TRBJ1-1, reads ETGVTQSPTHLIKTRGQQVTLRCSSQSGHNTVSWYQQALGQGPQFIFQYYREEENGRGNFPPRFSGLQFPNYSSELNVNALELDDSALYLCASSLSGSNTEAFFGQGTRLTVV.

The J gene is TRBJ2-6, the V gene TRBV11-2; 8 nucleotides match TRBD1. The germline gives CDR1 SGHAT, CDR2 FQNNGV. Germline trimming cut 1 base from V and 4 bases from J; bases unmatched to any gene: 12. The CDR3 is 19 amino acids. The CDR3 is CASSLGSTGGMLGANVLTF. The CDR3 DNA reads TGTGCCAGCAGCTTAGGATCCACAGGGGGGATGTTGGGGGCCAACGTCCTGACTTTC.

This chain links TRBV30 with TRBJ2-7, with TRBD1 matching 9 bases. The V segment lost 4 bases and the J segment 2 bases; nucleotides outside the gene matches: 6. The CDR3 consists of 14 residues. Germline assignment: CDR1 GTSNPN and CDR2 SVGIG (reference sequence). CDR3 bases: TGTGCCTGGAAGCCCGGGACAGGGACCTACGAGCAGTACTTC. Translation gives CAWKPGTGTYEQYF.

The V and J genes are TRBV6-2 or TRBV6-3 and TRBJ1-5, with D unresolved. Trimming stripped 4 bases from V and 4 bases from J, with 17 bases between. Germline CDR1 reads MNHEY; CDR2 reads SVGEGT. The CDR3 has 16 residues. This chain's CDR3 is CASSSEDGYSNQPQHF. For the CDR3, the DNA is TGTGCCAGCAGTTCGGAGGACGGATACTCAAATCAGCCCCAGCATTTT.

The chain recombines TRBV27 with TRBJ2-1, with TRBD2 matching 12 bases. Germline V gene lookup returns CDR1 MNHEY and CDR2 SMNVEV (reference sequence). CDR3 length: 15 residues. Trimming removed 6 bases from V and 3 bases from J; junction bases left unmatched: 3. CDR3 amino acids: CASRELAGGYNEQFF. The DNA of the CDR3 is TGTGCCAGCAGGGAACTAGCGGGGGGCTACAATGAGCAGTTCTTC.

This clone occurred once. This rearrangement joins TRBV11-3 to TRBJ2-7, with TRBD2 identical over 10 bases. V gave up 4 bases and J gave up 6 bases; unmatched junction bases: 3. The CDR3 totals 13 residues. Germline V lookup: CDR1 SGHNT, CDR2 YENEEA. CDR3 coding DNA: TGTGCCAGCAGCTCGACTAGCGGGTCCGAGCAGTACTTC. It yields the protein CASSSTSGSEQYF.

This rearrangement joins TRBV6-2 or TRBV6-3 to TRBJ1-5; TRBD1 aligns across 8 bases. The CDR3 has 14 amino acids. Looked up from germline, CDR1 is MNHEY and CDR2 is SVGEGT. After removal of 4 bases from V and 7 bases from J, the junction contained 6 bases not matched to a gene. The CDR3 DNA follows: TGTGCCAGCAGTTGGACAGGGTCTTTCCAGCCCCAGCATTTT. This codes for CASSWTGSFQPQHF.

The chain recombines TRBV11-2 with TRBJ2-1; 7 bases align to TRBD2. V was clipped by 6 bases and J by 4 bases; unmatched bases: 3. Germline V lookup: CDR1 SGHAT, CDR2 FQNNGV. The CDR3 totals 13 residues. CDR3 sequence reads: CASSGGEYNEQFF. CDR3 sequence (DNA): TGTGCCAGCAGTGGGGGGGAGTACAATGAGCAGTTCTTC.

The J gene is TRBJ1-1, the V gene TRBV19, with 11 bases identical to TRBD1. With V trimmed by 6 bases and J by 5 bases, 17 bases remained unmatched. The CDR3 loop spans 18 amino acids. CDR1 and CDR2 from the germline V gene are LNHDA and SQIVND (reference sequence). The CDR3 bases are TGTGCCAGTAGGCACATCGGGACAGGGGGACGAATGGAAACTGAAGCTTTCTTT. Protein sequence: CASRHIGTGGRMETEAFF. Drawing the rest from reference TRBV19 and TRBJ1-1, the complete variable domain is DGGITQSPKYLFRKEGQNVTLSCEQNLNHDAMYWYRQDPGQGLRLIYYSQIVNDFQKGDIAEGYSVSREKKESFPLTVTSAQKNPTAFYLCASRHIGTGGRMETEAFFGQGTRLTVV.

V gene TRBV6-1 combines with J gene TRBJ1-5, with TRBD1 matching 8 bases. V shed 4 bases and J 6 bases; nucleotides not matched to a gene: 11. From germline, CDR1 is MNHNS and CDR2 SASEGT. CDR3 length equals 16 residues. The CDR3 loop reads CASSGRFGQGSQPQHF. The CDR3 nucleotides are TGTGCCAGCAGTGGGAGATTCGGACAGGGATCTCAGCCCCAGCATTTT.

This chain links TRBV7-2 with TRBJ2-7; TRBD2 matches 7 bases. V was pared by 4 bases and J by 3 bases, with 21 bases of the junction left unmatched. The germline V gene has CDR1 SGHTA and CDR2 FQGNSA. This CDR3 has 19 amino acids. The CDR3 protein is CASSSDGGGSLGGGYEQYF. The CDR3 DNA follows: TGTGCCAGCAGCTCCGATGGTGGGGGTTCCTTAGGCGGGGGCTACGAGCAGTACTTC.

V is TRBV27 and J is TRBJ1-4; 8 nucleotides align to TRBD1. Per germline, CDR1 MNHEY and CDR2 SMNVEV (reference sequence). This CDR3 has 18 residues. V gave up 5 bases and J gave up 7 bases; unmatched junction bases: 18. CDR3 coding DNA: TGTGCCAGCAGTCTAAGAACTAGACAGGGGAGGAATAGTGAAAAACTGTTTTTT. Translation: CASSLRTRQGRNSEKLFF.

J is TRBJ2-1 and V is TRBV2; TRBD2 matches at 11 bases. The ends lost 7 bases at V and 8 bases at J; junction bases unmatched: 7. The CDR3 is made up of 14 amino acids. Germline V lookup: CDR1 SNHLY, CDR2 FYNNEI. The CDR3 region has the DNA TGTGCCAGCAAACCGGGACTAGCGGTCTATGAGCAGTTCTTC. This sequence encodes CASKPGLAVYEQFF. The full variable domain, with the rest looked up from reference TRBV2 and TRBJ2-1, is EPEVTQTPSHQVTQMGQEVILRCVPISNHLYFYWYRQILGQKVEFLVSFYNNEISEKSEIFDDQFSVERPDGSNFTLKIRSTKLEDSAMYFCASKPGLAVYEQFFGPGTRLTVL.

The V call is TRBV9, the J call TRBJ1-2; a weak D match, TRBD1 (6 bases). Trimming took off 0 bases at V and 4 bases at J, with 10 bases between the two ends. The CDR3 runs 14 residues. Germline V CDR1 and CDR2: SGDLS, YYNGEE. CDR3 region: CASSVGRTAYGYTF. The DNA of the CDR3 is TGTGCCAGCAGCGTAGGAAGGACAGCCTATGGCTACACCTTC. Based on the CDR3 plus reference TRBV9 and TRBJ1-2, the full variable domain is DSGVTQTPKHLITATGQRVTLRCSPRSGDLSVYWYQQSLDQGLQFLIQYYNGEERAKGNILERFSAQQFPDLHSELNLSSLELGDSALYFCASSVGRTAYGYTFGSGTRLTVV.

The J gene is TRBJ1-3, the V gene TRBV11-3, with no clear D. Trimming left V 2 bases short and J 0 bases short, with 8 bases between. Germline V gives CDR1 SGHNT, CDR2 YENEEA. CDR3 length: 15 residues. CDR3 sequence reads: CASSLSGSSGNTIYF. In DNA, the CDR3 is TGTGCCAGCAGCTTAAGCGGGAGCTCTGGAAACACCATATATTTT. Full variable domain (missing parts from reference TRBV11-3 and TRBJ1-3): EAGVVQSPRYKIIEKKQPVAFWCNPISGHNTLYWYLQNLGQGPELLIRYENEEAVDDSQLPKDRFSAERLKGVDSTLKIQPAELGDSAVYLCASSLSGSSGNTIYFGEGSWLTVV.

The chain combines TRBV6-5 with TRBJ2-5; possible D gene TRBD2, 6 bases. V gave up 6 bases and J gave up 5 bases, with 13 bases separating them. The CDR3 contains 13 residues. In germline, CDR1 is MNHEY, CDR2 SVGAGI. CDR3: CASRVSRGETQYF. DNA for the CDR3: TGTGCCAGCAGGGTGAGCCGGGGGGAGACCCAGTACTTC.

This clone has a handful of counts. The chain couples TRBV5-6 to TRBJ1-5; D is unresolved. Trimming pared 3 bases from V and 6 bases from J, leaving 7 bases between. Germline V gene sequence: CDR1 SGHDT, CDR2 YYEEEE. This CDR3 comprises 12 residues. The CDR3: CASSYGSQPQHF. In DNA, the CDR3 is TGTGCCAGCAGCTACGGGAGTCAGCCCCAGCATTTT.

This chain joins TRBV2 and TRBJ1-5; TRBD1 matches at 11 bases. Trimming cost V 4 bases and J 5 bases; bases outside gene matches: 1. The germline V gene encodes CDR1 SNHLY and CDR2 FYNNEI. The CDR3 extends over 14 amino acids. CDR3 region: CASSGDRGDQPQHF. DNA of the CDR3: TGTGCCAGCAGTGGGGACAGGGGGGATCAGCCCCAGCATTTT.

V usage is TRBV30 and J usage is TRBJ1-3; weak D call: TRBD1 (5 bases). The germline V gene encodes CDR1 GTSNPN and CDR2 SVGIG (reference sequence). The CDR3 totals 15 residues. With 0 bases removed from V and 0 bases from J, the gap between germline ends came to 9 bases. CDR3 sequence (DNA): TGTGCCTGGAGTGTAAGGGGAGGCTCTGGAAACACCATATATTTT. Protein: CAWSVRGGSGNTIYF.